These 16 T cell receptor beta chains were all obtained from the same sample, sequenced in a study of blood T cell repertoires in COVID-19. Here immunoSEQ multiplex PCR was the method, and the copy in TCRdb shows in-frame clones only, minus some. The top ten clones hold about 5.1% of a sample with about 87,000 clones, approximately 86% of them seen once. Sequenced material: peripheral blood. All receptors come from a middle-aged man with acute or convalescent COVID-19.

V gene TRBV15 combines with J gene TRBJ1-4, with D unclear. CDR3 length equals 15 residues. Germline CDR1 reads LNHNV; CDR2 reads YYDKDF (reference sequence). V was cut by 2 bases and J by 7 bases, with 14 bases left in between. The CDR3 is CATSRPGIPGEKLFF. In nucleotides, the CDR3 is TGTGCCACCAGCAGACCCGGGATCCCGGGTGAAAAACTGTTTTTT.

V gene TRBV5-1 combines with J gene TRBJ2-7; the match to TRBD1 covers 8 bases. Germline V CDR1 and CDR2: SGHRS, YFSETQ. This CDR3 is 15 amino acids long. The V gene end was trimmed by 4 bases and the J gene end by 0 bases; junction bases not matched to a gene: 6. The CDR3 region is CASSPPGQASYEQYF. In nucleotides, the CDR3 is TGCGCCAGCAGCCCCCCGGGACAGGCCTCCTACGAGCAGTACTTC.

This clone was counted a single time. J is TRBJ1-1 and V is TRBV6-5; possible D gene TRBD1, 5 bases. V lost 5 bases to trimming and J lost 0 bases, with 13 bases between them. The germline V gene encodes CDR1 MNHEY and CDR2 SVGAGI. The CDR3 has 15 amino acids. CDR3 loop: CASSPSQGLNTEAFF. The CDR3 DNA reads TGTGCCAGCAGTCCCTCCCAGGGCCTGAACACTGAAGCTTTCTTT.

This rearrangement joins TRBV5-1 to TRBJ2-5; 8 nucleotides match TRBD1. V shed 0 bases and J 7 bases; nucleotides not matched to a gene: 8. Germline CDR1 reads SGHRS; CDR2 reads YFSETQ. The length of the CDR3 is 15 residues. The CDR3 DNA follows: TGCGCCAGCAGCTTGGAAGGGACAGGTTCAGCGACCCAGTACTTC. Translated: CASSLEGTGSATQYF.

This clone came up a few times. This rearrangement joins TRBV5-1 to TRBJ1-2; 8 nucleotides line up with TRBD1. The CDR3 runs 13 residues. The germline V gene encodes CDR1 SGHRS and CDR2 YFSETQ. Trimming at V came to 4 bases and at J to 3 bases, leaving 2 bases not matched to a gene. The CDR3 DNA sequence: TGCGCCAGCAGCCCACAGGGGGACTATGGCTACACCTTC. This gives the protein CASSPQGDYGYTF.

The count of this clone is one. This chain uses TRBV6-6 with TRBJ2-3; a weak D match, TRBD1 (6 bases). V lost 4 bases and J lost 1, with 12 bases in between. Germline loops: CDR1 MNHNY, CDR2 SVGAGI (reference sequence). The CDR3 has 15 amino acids. The CDR3 reads CASSSDRSGTDTQYF. The DNA of the CDR3 is TGTGCCAGCAGTTCTGACAGGAGTGGCACAGATACGCAGTATTTT.

This chain connects TRBV9 to TRBJ1-1; D is ambiguous. The germline gives CDR1 SGDLS, CDR2 YYNGEE. Trimming removed 3 bases at V and 4 bases at J, with 13 bases between. The CDR3 is 14 amino acids. In DNA, the CDR3 is TGTGCCAGCAGCGCTCGGCCCTCGGGCACTGAAGCTTTCTTT. As protein: CASSARPSGTEAFF.

J is TRBJ2-1 and V is TRBV4-3, with no clear D. This CDR3 has 16 amino acids. V was pared by 0 bases and J by 6 bases, with 15 bases between. Looked up from germline, CDR1 is LGHNA and CDR2 is YSLEER. In DNA, the CDR3 is TGCGCCAGCAGCCAAGACGGCAGTCCAGGCATCAATGAGCAGTTCTTC. Its protein product is CASSQDGSPGINEQFF.

The chain uses TRBV11-2 and TRBJ2-5; tentative D call: TRBD2 (7 bases). Germline V gene data show CDR1 as SGHAT and CDR2 as FQNNGV. V shed 1 base and J shed 1 base, with 10 bases lying between them. This CDR3 has 15 residues. The CDR3, as DNA: TGTGCCAGCAGCTTAGTGGCGGGGGCCCAAGAGACCCAGTACTTC. Protein product: CASSLVAGAQETQYF.

This clone has a single count. The chain joins TRBV19 to TRBJ1-1; weak D call: TRBD1 (5 bases). Germline lookup yields CDR1 LNHDA and CDR2 SQIVND (reference sequence). This CDR3 region has 14 residues. V lost 1 base, J lost 5 bases, and 11 bases lay in between. DNA of the CDR3: TGTGCCAGTAGTATAGTCCAGGGAAAAACTGAAGCTTTCTTT. Translated: CASSIVQGKTEAFF.

The V and J genes are TRBV6-2 or TRBV6-3 and TRBJ1-1; 7 bases line up with TRBD1. J lost 7 bases, V lost 6 bases, and 11 bases had no gene match. Per germline, CDR1 MNHEY and CDR2 SVGEGT. The CDR3 length is 14 residues. The CDR3 region is CASSSPWTGGEAFF. DNA for the CDR3: TGTGCCAGCAGCTCTCCCTGGACAGGCGGTGAAGCTTTCTTT.

This chain uses TRBV6-4 with TRBJ1-1; a possible D gene is TRBD1 (5 bases). V was pared by 6 bases and J by 1 base, with 9 bases between. The CDR3 spans 13 residues. Germline V CDR1 and CDR2: MRHNA, SNTAGT. DNA for the CDR3: TGTGCCAGCAGCCTCGGACAGAACACTGAAGCTTTCTTT. Protein sequence: CASSLGQNTEAFF.

This clone has more than one count but fewer than ten. V usage is TRBV12-3 or TRBV12-4 and J usage is TRBJ1-2, with D possibly TRBD1 on 6 matching bases. CDR3 size: 12 residues. Trimming removed 7 bases from V and 4 bases from J, with 10 bases in between. The CDR3 DNA reads as TGTGCCAGCACACAGGGACGCTATGGCTACACCTTC. Protein product: CASTQGRYGYTF.

The chain uses TRBV5-6 and TRBJ2-4; 7 bases are a match to TRBD1. The germline V gene encodes CDR1 SGHDT and CDR2 YYEEEE. The CDR3 has 16 residues. Trimming at V came to 3 bases and at J to 0 bases, leaving 6 bases not matched to a gene. The CDR3 region is CASSWTGQLAKNIQYF. The CDR3 bases are TGTGCCAGCAGCTGGACGGGACAGTTAGCCAAAAACATTCAGTACTTC.

This chain connects TRBV15 to TRBJ2-4, with 7 positions matching TRBD2. This CDR3 comprises 16 residues. The germline CDR1 and CDR2 sequences are LNHNV and YYDKDF (reference sequence). Unmatched junction bases numbered 10, after V lost 5 bases and J lost 3 bases. The CDR3 loop reads CATSPTGGSFKNIQYF. CDR3 bases: TGTGCCACCAGCCCTACCGGGGGGTCTTTCAAAAACATTCAGTACTTC.

The chain is built from TRBV30 and TRBJ1-2, with a possible D match to TRBD1 (5 bases). CDR1 is GTSNPN, CDR2 SVGIG, per germline (reference sequence). The CDR3 spans 10 residues. The V gene lost 7 bases and the J gene lost 8 bases, with 11 bases spanning the gap. Here the CDR3 DNA reads TGTGCCTCTGGAGGGGAGGGCTACACCTTC. Translating it yields CASGGEGYTF.